The T cell receptor (beta chain) described here comes from a study of cytomegalovirus exposure and HLA in healthy donors (TCRdb year 2017). At the level of the whole study: An earlier analysis of 587 of the donors reported approximately 270 Gb of sequence data and more than 90 million unique TCR beta sequences from 150 million to 200 million T cells. Roughly 320 gigabases of sequencing data and tens of millions of unique TCR sequences made up an early release that covered fewer than 650 HLA-typed donors. Of the 300 to 450 genotyped donors, over 65% fell in the genetic ancestry cluster associated with self-reported Caucasian donors. The study aimed to test whether signatures of past pathogen exposure could be identified by cataloging public T cell receptors. The study used immunosequencing to profile the T cell repertoires of 600 to 850 subjects and linked those repertoires to cytomegalovirus serostatus. Along with the approximately 650-subject first cohort, a separate validation cohort of over a hundred different subjects was used. The study combined high-throughput TCR immunosequencing, statistical association of individual TCRs with disease status, and machine learning to predict cytomegalovirus infection status. A later analysis re-examined previously published TCR beta repertoires from roughly 720 donors and added high-resolution HLA genotyping to investigate patterns of TCR occurrence. The later analysis used no new phenotypic data to find candidate immune exposures, relying instead on TCR beta sequences and their occurrence across donors. An earlier analysis of 587 of the donors applied high-throughput TCR beta sequencing to assess whether each TCR beta V gene segment acted as functional or pseudogenic. Donor age, sex, ethnicity and CMV serostatus were compiled together with the repertoire data. In a later genetic analysis, genome-wide SNP genotypes for about 55% of the roughly 700 donors were used, and that subset was treated as a discovery cohort. All discovery cohort repertoires had been generated on a single sequencing platform. Class I and class II HLA loci were covered by the typing at four-digit resolution. Typing coverage differed by locus: A, B, C, DRB1 and DQB1 were typed in roughly 629-630 donors, DQA1 in about 510, DPA1 in 606, and DPB1 in just under 490. About five DR-DQ haplotypes were treated as single units for association and clustering because of strong linkage in the cohort. Among some 400 genotyped donors of the cohort, an average of approximately 200,000 unique TCR beta nucleotide sequences was sequenced per donor, of which about 19% were non-productive.

The investigation overall reported the following: A few of the identified cytomegalovirus-associated TCR beta chains were confirmed in vitro to be specific for cytomegalovirus antigens. In a later genetic analysis, a missense DCLRE1C variant was associated with V-gene and J-gene trimming of TCR beta chains, and the association was replicated in an independent cohort. At a false discovery rate of 0.05, a later analysis linked under 20,000 TCR beta sequences to specific HLA alleles. The study gave a list of over 150 TCR beta chains associated with cytomegalovirus. Immune exposure information for the cohort was limited to CMV serostatus. A later analysis found that most CMV-associated TCR beta chains appeared HLA-restricted, with HLA associations seemingly driven largely by CMV exposure. Correlated functional status among segregating V segments might be attributable to linkage disequilibrium, but an unknown experimental factor could not be ruled out. A cluster of highly shared sequence variants was judged likely to be a technical artifact of the sequencing pipeline. A further reported finding was that TCR beta sequences accurately predicted the HLA-A and HLA-B alleles for most subjects in the first cohort. In a later analysis, TCR association rates were found to vary across HLA loci, with the most associated TCRs seen for DRB1 alleles and the fewest for HLA-C alleles. A later analysis found that HLA-associated TCR beta chains were more clonally expanded and had lower generation probabilities than equally common non-associated chains. A later analysis reported that several top co-occurrence clusters appeared linked to parvovirus B19, influenza, CMV and Epstein-Barr virus. Assigning TCR associations to individual alleles was difficult when HLA alleles, especially DR and DQ, strongly co-occurred. Broadly in line with IMGT annotations, most TCR beta V segments showed up in productive rearrangements about 90% or about 30% of the time in an earlier analysis of 450 to 750 of the donors. This cohort had only TCR beta chains sequenced, and the lack of alpha or paired-chain data limited which features could be detected. Because HLA typing was unavailable for some donors at each locus, only the typed subset was used in association tests. The earlier analysis of approximately 560 of the donors excluded 15 to 20 rarely observed V segments, including chromosome 9 orphons, because counts were too low. The classifier was reported to diagnose cytomegalovirus status with high specificity and sensitivity in both the original cohort and the validation cohort. While some public TCRs were present in many individuals, most TCR sequences turned up only very rarely across donors. Some IMGT-functional V segments, including TRBV6-2 and TRBV6-3, could not be told apart with the 87-base-pair reads, so those segments were excluded. Compared with the 666-donor mean, donors in an Asian-associated ancestry cluster had fewer N-insertions in productive TCRs, according to a later genetic analysis. The authors suggested that the approach could potentially be extended to other disease states and immunological phenotypes. The presence/absence analyses assumed that sequencing depth was roughly uniform across donors, and that assumption may not be true.

With regard to this clone: It lacks a known antigen.

The CDR3 holds 17 amino acids from the cysteine to the phenylalanine. Only CDR3 DNA remains: 51 bases, in frame from the first base. V and J are trimmed by 2 bases and 4 bases, and the gene matches miss 10 bases of the junction. From the germline V gene, CDR1 is SGHDN and CDR2 is FVKESK. The cohort consisted of 600 to 750 healthy bone marrow donors. At the time of sampling, all cohort members were nominally healthy, though unrecorded immune exposures were likely present. The donor tested CMV seronegative and was one of the 352 seronegative cohort members. A peripheral blood sample was provided by each donor, and peripheral blood mononuclear cells were used for TCR beta sequencing. The Qiagen DNeasy Blood Extraction Kit was used to extract genomic DNA from the blood cell samples. The library was built by means of the immunoSEQ multiplex PCR assay. For the multiplex PCR, a mixture combining 60 forward primers for TCR Vbeta segments and 13 reverse primers for TCR Jbeta segments was used. Amplification of the CDR3 region of rearranged TCR beta genes was performed with a multiplex PCR assay on genomic DNA. On the Illumina HiSeq System, the amplified TCR beta libraries were sequenced as 87-base-pair reads. In the paper's pipeline: A later analysis tallied approximately 87 million unique TCR beta chains across the approximately 670 repertoires, and approximately 12 million of those chains were shared by two or more donors. Raw reads were error-corrected and collapsed into unique sequences with a nearest-neighbor algorithm that merged closely related sequences to remove PCR and sequencing errors. To assign V, D and J gene segments, CDR3 sequences were aligned to IMGT reference sequences. Each retained sequence needed at least a six-nucleotide match to both a V gene segment and a J gene segment. A rearrangement counted as productive if the CDR3 had no stop codons and remained in frame with V and J, and every other rearrangement counted as non-productive. Following IMGT convention, CDR3 was defined as the stretch from the second conserved V-encoded cysteine to the conserved J-encoded phenylalanine. Sequences without an unambiguous match to a single V gene segment were excluded from the earlier analysis of over 500 of the donors. An earlier analysis of several hundred of the donors classified V segments as functional when productive rearrangements were above 56.7% and as segregating when the standard deviation between donors was above 5%. A statistical classification framework was built for diagnosing cytomegalovirus status from the catalog of TCR beta chain sequences. A later analysis assigned V and J genes by comparing TCR nucleotide sequences with IMGT/GENE-DB human TR gene sequences. In a later analysis, CDR3 sequences and most-parsimonious VDJ recombination scenarios were assigned using the TCRdist pipeline. In a later analysis, each TCR beta chain was defined by its CDR3 amino acid sequence together with its V-gene family, and reads lacking a unique V-gene family were excluded. In a later analysis, nearly 600 highly shared, low-generation-probability nucleotide sequences were removed to address suspected cross-contamination and a sequencing artifact. A later analysis calculated a clonal expansion index for each public chain from normalized within-repertoire ranks of inferred template counts. In a later analysis, generation probabilities were computed with a VDJ recombination model fitted to out-of-frame rearrangements, and the resulting probabilities were checked against IGoR. In a later analysis, TCR-TCR, TCR-HLA and TCR-CMV co-occurrence was scored with hypergeometric tests, and a repertoire-size bias correction was applied to TCR pairs. In a later analysis, false discovery rates were estimated by permuting HLA or CMV assignments 20 times. In a later analysis, co-occurring TCRs were grouped using DBSCAN, with TCRdist sequence similarity added in when clustering inside HLA-allele-positive subsets. Co-occurrence clustering excluded repertoires with fewer than 30,000 or more than 120,000 public chains, plus five with anomalous nucleotide sharing. TCRdb's version of the immuneACCESS table is confined to in-frame rearrangements and falls short of the full clone set. An unresolved V gene accounts for under half of the shortfall where checked; the remainder is of unknown origin. V and J calls and clone size follow that table, whereas D and trimming were derived from the DNA. This sample's clone table shows some 200,000 clones. The ten largest clonotypes hold about 0.74% of the sample.

This chain is built from TRBV14 and TRBJ2-1, and TRBD2 aligns with 8 junction nucleotides. Sample: PBMCs. The sequence was obtained from a boy aged 5-17 years in good health and CMV-seronegative. The nucleotides are TGTGCCAGCAGCCAATTCCGGGGGGGCCCGAAGTACAATGAGCAGTTCTTC. It is translated as CASSQFRGGPKYNEQFF.